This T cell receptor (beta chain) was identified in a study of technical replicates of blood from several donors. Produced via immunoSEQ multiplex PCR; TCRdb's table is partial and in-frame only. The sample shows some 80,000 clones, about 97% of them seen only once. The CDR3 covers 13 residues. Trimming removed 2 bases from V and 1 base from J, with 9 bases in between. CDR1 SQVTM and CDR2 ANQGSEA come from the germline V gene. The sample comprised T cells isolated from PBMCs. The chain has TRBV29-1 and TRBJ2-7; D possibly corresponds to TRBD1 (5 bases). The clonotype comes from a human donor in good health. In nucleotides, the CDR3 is TGCAGCGTTGAACAGGGAACATCCTACGAGCAGTACTTC. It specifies CSVEQGTSYEQYF.